This record covers a single T cell receptor beta chain. Its specificity is unknown. The data belong to a study of cytomegalovirus exposure and HLA in healthy donors. Primers for the PCR totalled 60 Vbeta and 13 Jbeta. Here immunoSEQ multiplex PCR was the method, and the copy in TCRdb shows in-frame clones only, minus some. Of 160,000 or so clones in the sample, 80% to 90% are singletons; the top ten hold roughly 7.7%. Findings of the study overall: Per published accounts, TCR beta sequences correctly predicted the HLA-A and HLA-B alleles of most subjects. A later analysis, which compared TCR beta chains of equal frequency, found the HLA-associated ones more clonally expanded.

Sequenced material: PBMCs. The sequence derives from a woman under 40 in good health and CMV-seropositive.

The CDR3 spells CASSLAPGQVYGYTF. The CDR3 DNA is TGTGCCAGCAGCTTAGCACCGGGACAGGTCTATGGCTACACCTTC. The rearrangement joins TRBV7-3 to TRBJ1-2; 8 bases align to TRBD1. The J segment lost 4 bases and the V segment lost 2 bases, leaving 6 bases of the junction unmatched. CDR3 length: 15 residues. The germline V gene encodes CDR1 SGHTA and CDR2 FQGTGA.